The 5 T cell receptor beta chains in this list originate from one sample, sequenced in a study of shared clonotypes between healthy human individuals. Only in-frame clones appear in the TCRdb table, and some are missing; sequencing was by immunoSEQ multiplex PCR. The data show about 1.1 million clones, with roughly 74% seen just once and under 0.8% held by the top ten. The sample taken for sequencing was memory CD4+ T cells from PBMCs. As to subset: CD45RA-negative fraction. These receptors came from a man in his late teens or twenties in good health. Some clones in this sample may be carry-over from other donors' samples.

The CDR3 DNA is TGCGCCAGCAGCCGACTAGCGTCCGGGGCCAACGTCCTGACTTTC. Its protein product is CASSRLASGANVLTF. This rearrangement joins TRBV5-1 to TRBJ2-6, with 8 positions matching TRBD2. Germline trimming cut 4 bases from V and 4 bases from J; bases unmatched to any gene: 4. This CDR3 has 15 residues. CDR1 SGHRS and CDR2 YFSETQ come from the germline V gene.

Ten or more counts support this clone. This chain joins TRBV14 and TRBJ2-2; 7 bases line up with TRBD1. This CDR3 spans 15 amino acids. V shed 3 bases, J shed 6 bases, and the junction held 7 bases outside the gene matches. The germline gives CDR1 SGHDN, CDR2 FVKESK. DNA of the CDR3: TGTGCCAGCAGCCACAAGACAGGGTATGCCGGGGAGCTGTTTTTT. Its protein product is CASSHKTGYAGELFF.

The chain combines TRBV18 with TRBJ1-5; D is unresolved. The CDR3 contains 16 residues. The germline V gene has CDR1 KGHSH and CDR2 LQKENI. Trimming shortened V by 3 bases and J by 0 bases, and 12 bases separated the two germline ends. The CDR3 DNA reads as TGTGCCAGCTCACCCCTCAGCGGAACTAGCAATCAGCCCCAGCATTTT. Its protein product is CASSPLSGTSNQPQHF.

A remark on this clone: A junction end diverges from the germline sequence, so it may reflect a read error. The chain has TRBV10-1 and TRBJ2-1; 7 bases align to TRBD2. Germline CDR1 is WNHNN and CDR2 is SYGVQD (reference sequence). The CDR3 runs 13 residues. Here the CDR3 reads CASSESGAEGPVF. The CDR3 DNA follows: TGCGCCAGCAGTGAGAGCGGGGCGGAGGGGCCGGTCTTC.

This sequence joins TRBV7-2 and TRBJ2-5; no clear D. The CDR3 length is 14 residues. The V end was cut by 5 bases, the J end by 5 bases, with 15 bases between. Germline CDR1 is SGHTA and CDR2 is FQGNSA. The CDR3 loop is CASSPGSPRETQYF. The CDR3 coding sequence is TGTGCCAGCAGCCCCGGGTCCCCCAGGGAGACCCAGTACTTC.